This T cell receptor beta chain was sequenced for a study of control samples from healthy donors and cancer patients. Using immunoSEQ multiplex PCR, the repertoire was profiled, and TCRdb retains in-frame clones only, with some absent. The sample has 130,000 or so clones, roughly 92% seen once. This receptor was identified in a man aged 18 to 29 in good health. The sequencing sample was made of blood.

This CDR3 reads CASSFVGGTDTQYF. Written as DNA, the CDR3 is TGTGCCAGCAGTTTTGTAGGGGGCACAGATACGCAGTATTTT. The chain is built from TRBV27 and TRBJ2-3, with D perhaps matching TRBD1 (5 bases). Between the trimmed V and J ends, which lost 3 bases and 1 base, there was a span of 8 bases. The CDR3 is 14 amino acids. The V gene's germline CDR1 is MNHEY and CDR2 SMNVEV (reference sequence).